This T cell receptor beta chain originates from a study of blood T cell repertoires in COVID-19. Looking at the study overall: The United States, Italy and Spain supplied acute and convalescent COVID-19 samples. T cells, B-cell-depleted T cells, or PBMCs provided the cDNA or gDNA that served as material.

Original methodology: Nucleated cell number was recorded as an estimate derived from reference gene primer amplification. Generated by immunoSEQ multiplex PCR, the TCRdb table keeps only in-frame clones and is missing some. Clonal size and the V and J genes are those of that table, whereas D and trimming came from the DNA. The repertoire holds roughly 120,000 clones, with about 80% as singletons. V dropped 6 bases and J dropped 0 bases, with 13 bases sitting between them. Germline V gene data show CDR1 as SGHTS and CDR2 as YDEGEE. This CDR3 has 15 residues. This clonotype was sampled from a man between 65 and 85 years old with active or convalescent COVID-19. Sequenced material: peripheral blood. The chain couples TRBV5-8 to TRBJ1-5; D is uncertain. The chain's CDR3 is CASTLPQYSNQPQHF. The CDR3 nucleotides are TGTGCCAGCACTCTGCCCCAGTATAGCAATCAGCCCCAGCATTTT. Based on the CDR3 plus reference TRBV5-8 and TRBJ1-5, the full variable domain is EAGVTQSPTHLIKTRGQQATLRCSPISGHTSVYWYQQALGLGLQFLLWYDEGEERNRGNFPPRFSGRQFPNYSSELNVNALELEDSALYLCASTLPQYSNQPQHFGDGTRLSIL.